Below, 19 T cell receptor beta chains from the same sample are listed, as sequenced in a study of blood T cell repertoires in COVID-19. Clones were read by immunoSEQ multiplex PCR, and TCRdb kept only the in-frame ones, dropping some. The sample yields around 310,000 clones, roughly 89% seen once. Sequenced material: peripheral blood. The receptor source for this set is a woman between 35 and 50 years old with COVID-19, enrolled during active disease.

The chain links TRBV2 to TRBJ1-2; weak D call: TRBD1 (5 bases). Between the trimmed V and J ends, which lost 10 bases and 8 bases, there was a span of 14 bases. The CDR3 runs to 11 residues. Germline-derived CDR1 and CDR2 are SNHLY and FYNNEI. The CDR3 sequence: CANGSGGGYTF. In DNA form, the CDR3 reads TGTGCCAACGGGAGCGGGGGAGGCTACACCTTC.

CDR3 sequence: CASTILGNTEAFF. The CDR3 bases are TGTGCCAGCACCATCCTAGGGAACACTGAAGCTTTCTTT. The chain joins TRBV12-3 or TRBV12-4 to TRBJ1-1; no clear D. V shed 7 bases and J shed 1 base, with 10 bases lying between them. The CDR3 contains 13 residues.

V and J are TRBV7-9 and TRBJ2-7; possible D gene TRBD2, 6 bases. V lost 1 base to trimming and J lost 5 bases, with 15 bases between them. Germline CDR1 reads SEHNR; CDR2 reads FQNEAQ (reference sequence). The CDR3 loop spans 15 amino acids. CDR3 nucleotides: TGTGCCAGCAGCTTAGTATTCCGGGAGAAGAACGAGCAGTACTTC. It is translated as CASSLVFREKNEQYF. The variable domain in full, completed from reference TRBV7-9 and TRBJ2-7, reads DTGVSQNPRHKITKRGQNVTFRCDPISEHNRLYWYRQTLGQGPEFLTYFQNEAQLEKSRLLSDRFSAERPKGSFSTLEIQRTEQGDSAMYLCASSLVFREKNEQYFGPGTRLTVT.

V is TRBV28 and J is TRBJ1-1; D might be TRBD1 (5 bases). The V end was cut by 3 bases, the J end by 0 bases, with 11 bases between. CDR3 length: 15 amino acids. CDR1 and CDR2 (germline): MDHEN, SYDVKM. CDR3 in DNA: TGTGCCAGCAGTTTGGCAGGGTTTATGAACACTGAAGCTTTCTTT. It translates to CASSLAGFMNTEAFF.

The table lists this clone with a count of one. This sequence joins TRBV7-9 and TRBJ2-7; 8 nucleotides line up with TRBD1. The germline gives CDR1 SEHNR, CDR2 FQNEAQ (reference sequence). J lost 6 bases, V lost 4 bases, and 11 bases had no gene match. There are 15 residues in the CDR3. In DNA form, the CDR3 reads TGTGCCAGCAGCTCACACGGACAGGGTTTCGGCGAGCAGTACTTC. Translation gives CASSSHGQGFGEQYF.

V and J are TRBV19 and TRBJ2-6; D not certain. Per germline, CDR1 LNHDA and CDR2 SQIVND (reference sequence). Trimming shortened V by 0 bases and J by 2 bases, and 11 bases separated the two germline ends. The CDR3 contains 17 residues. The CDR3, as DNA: TGTGCCAGTAGTATAGATCTCGGCAGGACTGGGGCCAACGTCCTGACTTTC. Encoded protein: CASSIDLGRTGANVLTF.

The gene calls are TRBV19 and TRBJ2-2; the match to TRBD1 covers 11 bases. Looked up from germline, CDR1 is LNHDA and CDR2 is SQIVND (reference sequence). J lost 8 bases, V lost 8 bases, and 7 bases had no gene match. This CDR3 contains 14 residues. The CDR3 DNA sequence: TGTGCCAGTCGGGACAGGGGGGGATCGGGGGAGCTGTTTTTT. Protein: CASRDRGGSGELFF.

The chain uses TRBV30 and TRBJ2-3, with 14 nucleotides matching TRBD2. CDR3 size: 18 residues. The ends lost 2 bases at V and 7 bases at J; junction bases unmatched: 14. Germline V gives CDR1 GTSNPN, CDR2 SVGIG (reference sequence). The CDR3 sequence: CAWSFYPGTSGRIYTQYF. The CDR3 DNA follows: TGTGCCTGGAGTTTCTACCCCGGGACTAGCGGGAGAATATATACGCAGTATTTT.

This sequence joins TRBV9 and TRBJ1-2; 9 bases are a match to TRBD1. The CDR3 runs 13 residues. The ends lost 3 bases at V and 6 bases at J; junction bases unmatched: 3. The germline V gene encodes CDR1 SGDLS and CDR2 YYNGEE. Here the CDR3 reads CASSAGQGNGYTF. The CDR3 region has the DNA TGTGCCAGCAGCGCGGGACAGGGTAATGGCTACACCTTC.

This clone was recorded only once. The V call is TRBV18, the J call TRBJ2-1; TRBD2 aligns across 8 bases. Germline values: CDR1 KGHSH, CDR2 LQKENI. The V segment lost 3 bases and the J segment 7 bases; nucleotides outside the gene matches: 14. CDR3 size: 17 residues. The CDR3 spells CASSPLFGGGFSNEQFF. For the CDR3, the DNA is TGTGCCAGCTCACCCCTTTTTGGCGGGGGGTTTAGTAATGAGCAGTTCTTC.

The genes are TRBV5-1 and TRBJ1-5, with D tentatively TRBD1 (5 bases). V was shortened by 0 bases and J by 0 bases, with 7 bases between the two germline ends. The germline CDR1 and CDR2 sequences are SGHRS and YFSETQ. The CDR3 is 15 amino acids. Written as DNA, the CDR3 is TGCGCCAGCAGCTTGGGACAGTTTAGCAATCAGCCCCAGCATTTT. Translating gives CASSLGQFSNQPQHF.

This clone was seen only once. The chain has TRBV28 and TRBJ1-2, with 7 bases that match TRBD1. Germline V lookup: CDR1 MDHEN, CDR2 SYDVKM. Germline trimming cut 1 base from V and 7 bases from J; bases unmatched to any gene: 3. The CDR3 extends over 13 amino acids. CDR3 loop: CASSLLGGAGYTF. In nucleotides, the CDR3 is TGTGCCAGCAGTTTATTAGGGGGCGCTGGCTACACCTTC.

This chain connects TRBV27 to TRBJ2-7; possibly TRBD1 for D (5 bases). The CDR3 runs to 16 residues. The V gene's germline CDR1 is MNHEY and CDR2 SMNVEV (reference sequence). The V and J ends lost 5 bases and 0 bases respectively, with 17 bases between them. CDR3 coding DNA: TGTGCCAGCAGTGGCACCAGGGTTCCCGACTCCTACGAGCAGTACTTC. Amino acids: CASSGTRVPDSYEQYF.

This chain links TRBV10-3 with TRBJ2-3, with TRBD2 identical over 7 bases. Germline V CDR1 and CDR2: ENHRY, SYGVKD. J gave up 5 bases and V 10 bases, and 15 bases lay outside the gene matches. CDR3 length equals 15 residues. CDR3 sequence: CATETKRERLDTQYF. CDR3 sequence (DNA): TGTGCCACCGAAACAAAGCGGGAAAGGCTAGATACGCAGTATTTT.

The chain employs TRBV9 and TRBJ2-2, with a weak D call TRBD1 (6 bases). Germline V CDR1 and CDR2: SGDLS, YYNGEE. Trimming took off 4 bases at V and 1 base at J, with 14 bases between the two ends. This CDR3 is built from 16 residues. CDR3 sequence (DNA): TGTGCCAGCAGCAACCGGGACAAGGTGAACACCGGGGAGCTGTTTTTT. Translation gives CASSNRDKVNTGELFF.

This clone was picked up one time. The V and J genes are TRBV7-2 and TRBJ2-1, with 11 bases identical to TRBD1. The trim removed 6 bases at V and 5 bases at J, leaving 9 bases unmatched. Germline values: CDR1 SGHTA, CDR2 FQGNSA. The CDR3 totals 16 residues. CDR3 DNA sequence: TGTGCCAGCAGTCCCTCCGGGACAGGGGGGAACAATGAGCAGTTCTTC. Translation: CASSPSGTGGNNEQFF.

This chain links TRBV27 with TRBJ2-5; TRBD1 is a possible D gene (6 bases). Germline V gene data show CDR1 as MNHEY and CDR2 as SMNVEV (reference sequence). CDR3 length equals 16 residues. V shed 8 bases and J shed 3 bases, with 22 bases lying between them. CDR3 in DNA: TGTGCCAGCCCCCTGACAGGCCGACCAACAAAAGAGACCCAGTACTTC. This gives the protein CASPLTGRPTKETQYF.

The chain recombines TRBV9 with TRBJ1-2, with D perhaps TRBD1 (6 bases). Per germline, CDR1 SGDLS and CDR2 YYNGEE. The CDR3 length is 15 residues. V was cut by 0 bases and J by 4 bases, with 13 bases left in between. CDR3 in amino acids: CASSVGDTEIYGYTF. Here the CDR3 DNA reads TGTGCCAGCAGCGTAGGGGACACCGAAATCTATGGCTACACCTTC.

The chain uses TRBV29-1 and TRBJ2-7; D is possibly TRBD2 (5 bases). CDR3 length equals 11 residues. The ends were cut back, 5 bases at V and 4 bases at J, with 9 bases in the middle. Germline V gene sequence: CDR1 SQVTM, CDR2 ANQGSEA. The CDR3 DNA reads TGCAGCGTTAGGACTTTATACGAGCAGTACTTC. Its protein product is CSVRTLYEQYF.